The rows below give T cell receptor beta chains drawn from one sample of a study of cytomegalovirus exposure and HLA in healthy donors. TCRdb's copy holds only in-frame clones and misses some; the assay was immunoSEQ multiplex PCR. The data show about 150,000 clones, with 77% seen just once and 1.4% held by the top ten. Sequenced: PBMCs. The receptors here all came from a woman aged 25 to 39 in good health and CMV-seropositive. CDR3s include the opening cysteine and the closing phenylalanine or tryptophan. Fields, in order: CDR3 DNA, CDR3 protein, D gene, clone size, J gene, V gene. D genes are given only for firm matches. Some rows mark clone size as missing; the rest say once, few, many or name a class of expanded clone.

DNA: TGTGCCAGCAGCCCCCCCCAGGGTTCATACAATGAGCAGTTCTTC
CDR3: CASSPPQGSYNEQFF
D: .
size: .
J: TRBJ2-1
V: TRBV7-9

DNA: TGTGCCAGCTCCTCCCGGGACAGGGAACCGAACTATGGCTACACCTTC
CDR3: CASSSRDREPNYGYTF
D: TRBD1
size: few
J: TRBJ1-2
V: TRBV19

DNA: TGCGCCAGCAGTGATCCGGGGGTAGGGTCCTACGAGCAGTACTTC
CDR3: CASSDPGVGSYEQYF
D: .
size: .
J: TRBJ2-7
V: TRBV10-2

DNA: TGCGCCAGCACTGGGACAGGCCAAGAGACCCAGTACTTC
CDR3: CASTGTGQETQYF
D: TRBD1
size: .
J: TRBJ2-5
V: TRBV5-1

DNA: TGTGCCAGCAGCTCGGGACAGGGCGGAAACTCTGGAAACACCATATATTTT
CDR3: CASSSGQGGNSGNTIYF
D: TRBD1
size: once
J: TRBJ1-3
V: TRBV5-6

DNA: TGTGCCAGCAGTGAACTATATACGCAGTATTTT
CDR3: CASSELYTQYF
D: .
size: few
J: TRBJ2-3
V: TRBV2

DNA: TGTGCCAGCAGTGGACTCACAGGGGTTGAGGAGCAGTACTTC
CDR3: CASSGLTGVEEQYF
D: TRBD1
size: few
J: TRBJ2-7
V: TRBV6-1

DNA: TGTGCCAGCAGGGCTCTAGCGGGAGTTGGGGAGACCCAGTACTTC
CDR3: CASRALAGVGETQYF
D: TRBD2
size: .
J: TRBJ2-5
V: TRBV7-6

DNA: TGTGCCAGTACCCCGGACAGGGGGCAAAGCAATCAGCCCCAGCATTTT
CDR3: CASTPDRGQSNQPQHF
D: TRBD1
size: .
J: TRBJ1-5
V: TRBV19

DNA: TGTGCCAGCAGTCTCGGGACAGGGTACGACGAGCAGTACTTC
CDR3: CASSLGTGYDEQYF
D: TRBD1
size: .
J: TRBJ2-7
V: TRBV27

DNA: TGCGCCAGCAGCTGGGGGTCGGGACAGGGGATTCAAGAGACCCAGTACTTC
CDR3: CASSWGSGQGIQETQYF
D: TRBD1
size: .
J: TRBJ2-5
V: TRBV5-1

DNA: TGTGCCAGTAATTTAGGACTAGAGGGCCATGAGCAGTTCTTC
CDR3: CASNLGLEGHEQFF
D: TRBD2
size: .
J: TRBJ2-1
V: TRBV19

DNA: TGTGCCAGCAGCCTCGCCGGCGGGGTCTCCTACGAGCAGTACTTC
CDR3: CASSLAGGVSYEQYF
D: .
size: few
J: TRBJ2-7
V: TRBV11-3

DNA: TGTGCCAGTAGTATAGATAGGGGTGGTGAAGCTTTCTTT
CDR3: CASSIDRGGEAFF
D: .
size: .
J: TRBJ1-1
V: TRBV19

DNA: TGTGCCAGTCGAACGGGGTTTAGCACAGATACGCAGTATTTT
CDR3: CASRTGFSTDTQYF
D: .
size: .
J: TRBJ2-3
V: TRBV5-5

DNA: TGTGCCAGCAGGGCGGGGAGCACAGATACGCAGTATTTT
CDR3: CASRAGSTDTQYF
D: .
size: .
J: TRBJ2-3
V: TRBV27

DNA: TGTGCCAGCAGCTTAGCCCGCGGACAGGGTTGGGGCTACACCTTC
CDR3: CASSLARGQGWGYTF
D: TRBD1
size: few
J: TRBJ1-2
V: TRBV11-2

DNA: TGCGCCAGCAGCTTGGCTGGGGCCCAAGGGAATGAGCAGTTCTTC
CDR3: CASSLAGAQGNEQFF
D: .
size: .
J: TRBJ2-1
V: TRBV5-1

DNA: TGTGCCAGCAGAGTACAGGGGGGATACAGCAATCAGCCCCAGCATTTT
CDR3: CASRVQGGYSNQPQHF
D: TRBD1
size: .
J: TRBJ1-5
V: TRBV28

DNA: TGTGCTAGTGGTTTGGTTAGCGGTTCATACAATGAGCAGTTCTTC
CDR3: CASGLVSGSYNEQFF
D: .
size: few
J: TRBJ2-1
V: TRBV12-5

DNA: TGTGCCAGCACCCGCCCGGGGAACACTGAAGCTTTCTTT
CDR3: CASTRPGNTEAFF
D: .
size: .
J: TRBJ1-1
V: TRBV6-1

DNA: TGTGCCAGCAGCATAGCGGGAGGGCCGATAGAGACCCAGTACTTC
CDR3: CASSIAGGPIETQYF
D: TRBD2
size: .
J: TRBJ2-5
V: TRBV11-3

DNA: TGTGCCAGCAGTTCCCCCTCCGGGGGCGAGCAGTACTTC
CDR3: CASSSPSGGEQYF
D: .
size: .
J: TRBJ2-7
V: TRBV27

DNA: TGTGCCAGCCGGCTGGCGGGAACGAACGAGCAGTACTTC
CDR3: CASRLAGTNEQYF
D: .
size: once
J: TRBJ2-7
V: TRBV28

DNA: TGTGCCAGCAGTTCCAGGAACTCTGGAAACACCATATATTTT
CDR3: CASSSRNSGNTIYF
D: .
size: .
J: TRBJ1-3
V: TRBV28

DNA: TGTGCCAGCAGTGAAGGGAGACAGGATAATGAAAAACTGTTTTTT
CDR3: CASSEGRQDNEKLFF
D: .
size: .
J: TRBJ1-4
V: TRBV6-1

DNA: TGTGCCAGCAGTCCCCCCTCGGTCCCCGAGACCCAGTACTTC
CDR3: CASSPPSVPETQYF
D: .
size: .
J: TRBJ2-5
V: TRBV28

DNA: TGTGCCAGCAGTGATTACAGGGAATCGAACACCGGGGAGCTGTTTTTT
CDR3: CASSDYRESNTGELFF
D: .
size: once
J: TRBJ2-2
V: TRBV25-1

DNA: TGTGCCAGTAGTGCCCAGACATATTCCTACGAGCAGTACTTC
CDR3: CASSAQTYSYEQYF
D: .
size: .
J: TRBJ2-7
V: TRBV19

DNA: TGTGCCAGCAGTTTCAGCGGGACTCTTATTAGCTCCTACGAGCAGTACTTC
CDR3: CASSFSGTLISSYEQYF
D: TRBD2
size: .
J: TRBJ2-7
V: TRBV28

DNA: TGTGCCAGCAGTGAAGGGGTGACAGGGTACAACGAGCAGTACTTC
CDR3: CASSEGVTGYNEQYF
D: TRBD1
size: .
J: TRBJ2-7
V: TRBV6-1

DNA: TGTGCCAGCAGCTTAGCGGGGGGACAGGGCACTAGCTCCTACGAGCAGTACTTC
CDR3: CASSLAGGQGTSSYEQYF
D: TRBD1
size: .
J: TRBJ2-7
V: TRBV7-8

DNA: TGTGCCACCAGCAGAGTGGGGGGAATAACTGAAGCTTTCTTT
CDR3: CATSRVGGITEAFF
D: .
size: once
J: TRBJ1-1
V: TRBV15

DNA: TGTGCCAGCAGCAAACCAGGCACTCGCTCCTACGAGCAGTACTTC
CDR3: CASSKPGTRSYEQYF
D: .
size: .
J: TRBJ2-7
V: TRBV7-9

DNA: TGTGCCAGTAGTACCGGGGACAGAGCCTACGAGCAGTACTTC
CDR3: CASSTGDRAYEQYF
D: TRBD1
size: .
J: TRBJ2-7
V: TRBV19

DNA: TGTGCCATCAGGCAGGGGCTAGCCAAAAACATTCAGTACTTC
CDR3: CAIRQGLAKNIQYF
D: .
size: .
J: TRBJ2-4
V: TRBV10-3

DNA: TGCGCCAGCAGCTTTCTGACAGGGATCACGAACACTGAAGCTTTCTTT
CDR3: CASSFLTGITNTEAFF
D: TRBD1
size: few
J: TRBJ1-1
V: TRBV5-1

DNA: TGTGCCAGCAGCTCGAGACGAAAGACAGGGGTCCAAGAGACCCAGTACTTC
CDR3: CASSSRRKTGVQETQYF
D: TRBD1
size: .
J: TRBJ2-5
V: TRBV9

DNA: TGTGCCAGCTCACTGAGACAGCCCCAAGAGACCCAGTACTTC
CDR3: CASSLRQPQETQYF
D: .
size: .
J: TRBJ2-5
V: TRBV18

DNA: TGTGCCAGCAGTGAAGCGCTTGGACAGGGGTTTAGAGAGCAGTACTTC
CDR3: CASSEALGQGFREQYF
D: TRBD1
size: .
J: TRBJ2-7
V: TRBV6-1

DNA: TGTGCTAGTTCTAGGACAGGGGGGCTAAGTGGCAATCAGCCCCAGCATTTT
CDR3: CASSRTGGLSGNQPQHF
D: TRBD1
size: .
J: TRBJ1-5
V: TRBV19

DNA: TGCGCCAGCAGCTTGCCGACAGGGAGCACTGAAGCTTTCTTT
CDR3: CASSLPTGSTEAFF
D: TRBD1
size: .
J: TRBJ1-1
V: TRBV5-1

DNA: TGTGCCAGCAGTTTATATGATGGGTTGGACAGTGGCTATGGCTACACCTTC
CDR3: CASSLYDGLDSGYGYTF
D: .
size: .
J: TRBJ1-2
V: TRBV28

DNA: TGCGCCAGCAGCCCCGGGACAGGGGAAGTGTTAGCCAAAAACATTCAGTACTTC
CDR3: CASSPGTGEVLAKNIQYF
D: TRBD1
size: .
J: TRBJ2-4
V: TRBV5-1

DNA: TGTGCCAGCAGTCCGGTGCGGGACAGCTACGAGCAGTACTTC
CDR3: CASSPVRDSYEQYF
D: .
size: .
J: TRBJ2-7
V: TRBV6-5

DNA: TGCGCCAGCAGCCAGACAGGGTTAGGAACAGATACGCAGTATTTT
CDR3: CASSQTGLGTDTQYF
D: TRBD1
size: few
J: TRBJ2-3
V: TRBV4-1

DNA: TGCAGCGGAACAGGGGCCGCCGGGGGTGAAGCTTTCTTT
CDR3: CSGTGAAGGEAFF
D: TRBD1
size: .
J: TRBJ1-1
V: TRBV29-1

DNA: TGTGCAAGTGCTTCGGTCAAGCAGGGGGATTTCTGCTACTATGGCTACACCTTC
CDR3: CASASVKQGDFCYYGYTF
D: .
size: once
J: TRBJ1-2
V: TRBV12-2

DNA: TGTGCCTGGAGTGTAACAGGGGTAGCCAAAAACATTCAGTACTTC
CDR3: CAWSVTGVAKNIQYF
D: TRBD1
size: few
J: TRBJ2-4
V: TRBV30

DNA: TGTGCCATCAGTGATCCCGGAGAGACCCAGTACTTC
CDR3: CAISDPGETQYF
D: .
size: .
J: TRBJ2-5
V: TRBV10-3

DNA: TGCAGCGCGCCCGGACAGGGAGGGGATACGCAGTATTTT
CDR3: CSAPGQGGDTQYF
D: .
size: few
J: TRBJ2-3
V: TRBV29-1

DNA: TGTGCCAGCAGCGGACAAGGGAACACTGAAGCTTTCTTT
CDR3: CASSGQGNTEAFF
D: .
size: .
J: TRBJ1-1
V: TRBV6-5

DNA: TGTGCCAGCAGTCCGAATCTTTTACTAGCGGGACTAGGGAATGAGCAGTTCTTC
CDR3: CASSPNLLLAGLGNEQFF
D: TRBD2
size: .
J: TRBJ2-1
V: TRBV27

DNA: TGCGCCAGCAGCCAGACAGAGCGAATCGAAGCTTTCTTT
CDR3: CASSQTERIEAFF
D: .
size: .
J: TRBJ1-1
V: TRBV4-1

DNA: TGTGCCAGCAGCCGCAGCTACGAGCAGTACTTC
CDR3: CASSRSYEQYF
D: .
size: .
J: TRBJ2-7
V: TRBV14

DNA: TGTGCTAGTGGTTTGGGACAGGGTGTGGGAGATACGCAGTATTTT
CDR3: CASGLGQGVGDTQYF
D: TRBD1
size: .
J: TRBJ2-3
V: TRBV12-5

DNA: TGTGCCAGCAGCGGACTAGCGGGAGCAGATACGCAGTATTTT
CDR3: CASSGLAGADTQYF
D: TRBD2
size: .
J: TRBJ2-3
V: TRBV11-2

DNA: TGTGCCAGCAGCTCGACTAGCGGGACGCAGTTCTTC
CDR3: CASSSTSGTQFF
D: TRBD2
size: .
J: TRBJ2-1
V: TRBV27

DNA: TGTGCCAGCAGCCCCCCATTTTGGGAGGGCTTGGAGACCCAGTACTTC
CDR3: CASSPPFWEGLETQYF
D: TRBD2
size: .
J: TRBJ2-5
V: TRBV7-9

DNA: TGTGCCAGCAGTAATACAGGGGGGAGCTCTGGAAACACCATATATTTT
CDR3: CASSNTGGSSGNTIYF
D: TRBD1
size: .
J: TRBJ1-3
V: TRBV28